These T cell receptor beta chains were read from a single sample in a study of T cell responses to AZD1222 COVID-19 vaccine. Profiling relied on immunoSEQ multiplex PCR, and the TCRdb table lists in-frame clones only, not all of them. The table lists 100,000 to 150,000 clones, 85% to 90% of them singletons, with around 30% in the top ten. The starting material was peripheral blood, obtained on day 0 of AZD1222 vaccination. The receptors were gathered from an adult in good health. Both conserved end residues are part of each CDR3. A D gene is named only where the DNA matches it firmly. Size tells how often a clone was seen (once, few, many) or the class of an expanded clone, and some rows leave it out.

d_call: TRBD2; v_call: TRBV5-1; clone_size: .; j_call: TRBJ2-1; cdr3_length: 16; cdr3_aa: CASRGSGGLMVNEQFF; cdr3_nt: TGCGCCAGCAGGGGGTCGGGGGGTTTGATGGTAAATGAGCAGTTCTTC
d_call: .; v_call: TRBV12-3/TRBV12-4; clone_size: .; j_call: TRBJ1-2; cdr3_length: 13; cdr3_aa: CASSSLRDGGYTF; cdr3_nt: TGTGCCAGCAGTTCACTCCGGGACGGCGGCTACACCTTC
d_call: TRBD2; v_call: TRBV7-3; clone_size: .; j_call: TRBJ2-3; cdr3_length: 15; cdr3_aa: CASSLGLAGADTQYF; cdr3_nt: TGTGCCAGCAGCCTAGGACTAGCGGGGGCAGATACGCAGTATTTT
d_call: .; v_call: TRBV7-8; clone_size: .; j_call: TRBJ1-2; cdr3_length: 13; cdr3_aa: CASSPREDYGYTF; cdr3_nt: TGTGCCAGCAGCCCCAGGGAGGACTATGGCTACACCTTC
d_call: .; v_call: TRBV3-1/TRBV3-2; clone_size: .; j_call: TRBJ2-7; cdr3_length: 13; cdr3_aa: CASSLGRGYEQYF; cdr3_nt: TGTGCCAGCAGCCTTGGAAGGGGCTACGAGCAGTACTTC
d_call: TRBD2; v_call: TRBV7-9; clone_size: .; j_call: TRBJ2-7; cdr3_length: 17; cdr3_aa: CASSLAPGSSGYYEQYF; cdr3_nt: TGTGCCAGCAGCTTAGCCCCGGGGTCTAGCGGATACTACGAGCAGTACTTC
d_call: .; v_call: TRBV27; clone_size: .; j_call: TRBJ2-3; cdr3_length: 16; cdr3_aa: CASSLRTAPPTDTQYF; cdr3_nt: TGTGCCAGCAGTTTAAGGACAGCACCTCCCACAGATACGCAGTATTTT
d_call: TRBD1; v_call: TRBV4-2; clone_size: .; j_call: TRBJ1-2; cdr3_length: 17; cdr3_aa: CASSQVGQGAFGYGYTF; cdr3_nt: TGTGCCAGCAGCCAAGTAGGACAGGGGGCCTTCGGGTATGGCTACACCTTC
d_call: .; v_call: TRBV6-5; clone_size: .; j_call: TRBJ1-5; cdr3_length: 16; cdr3_aa: CASSYNPRRGDQPQHF; cdr3_nt: TGTGCCAGCAGTTACAATCCGAGACGGGGCGATCAGCCCCAGCATTTT
d_call: TRBD2; v_call: TRBV10-3; clone_size: .; j_call: TRBJ2-2; cdr3_length: 15; cdr3_aa: CAISSGTTITGELFF; cdr3_nt: TGTGCCATCAGTTCCGGGACTACGATCACCGGGGAGCTGTTTTTT
d_call: .; v_call: TRBV7-8; clone_size: .; j_call: TRBJ2-7; cdr3_length: 13; cdr3_aa: CASSPPTSGEQYF; cdr3_nt: TGTGCCAGCAGCCCACCGACCAGCGGGGAGCAGTACTTC
d_call: .; v_call: TRBV6-5; clone_size: .; j_call: TRBJ1-6; cdr3_length: 15; cdr3_aa: CASSYSASYNSPLHF; cdr3_nt: TGTGCCAGCAGTTACTCAGCAAGCTATAATTCACCCCTCCACTTT
d_call: .; v_call: TRBV12-3/TRBV12-4; clone_size: .; j_call: TRBJ2-7; cdr3_length: 13; cdr3_aa: CASSFGSPYEQYF; cdr3_nt: TGTGCCAGCAGTTTTGGCAGCCCCTACGAGCAGTACTTC
d_call: .; v_call: TRBV15; clone_size: .; j_call: TRBJ1-1; cdr3_length: 13; cdr3_aa: CATSRDQGTEAFF; cdr3_nt: TGTGCCACCAGCAGAGACCAGGGGACTGAAGCTTTCTTT
d_call: .; v_call: TRBV2; clone_size: .; j_call: TRBJ1-6; cdr3_length: 13; cdr3_aa: CASSEGSNSPLHF; cdr3_nt: TGTGCCAGCAGTGAAGGGAGCAATTCACCCCTCCACTTT
d_call: TRBD2; v_call: TRBV3-1/TRBV3-2; clone_size: .; j_call: TRBJ2-7; cdr3_length: 14; cdr3_aa: CASSERGDSYEQYF; cdr3_nt: TGTGCCAGCAGCGAGCGGGGGGACTCCTACGAGCAGTACTTC
d_call: .; v_call: TRBV3-1/TRBV3-2; clone_size: .; j_call: TRBJ1-1; cdr3_length: 14; cdr3_aa: CASSYRTVNTEAFF; cdr3_nt: TGTGCCAGCAGCTATCGGACGGTGAACACTGAAGCTTTCTTT
d_call: .; v_call: TRBV5-1; clone_size: .; j_call: TRBJ1-2; cdr3_length: 16; cdr3_aa: CASSLDGQTLLLGYTF; cdr3_nt: TGCGCCAGCAGCTTAGACGGACAGACCCTATTGCTTGGCTACACCTTC
d_call: .; v_call: TRBV12-5; clone_size: .; j_call: TRBJ2-5; cdr3_length: 13; cdr3_aa: CASGQLQPETQYF; cdr3_nt: TGTGCTAGTGGTCAGCTACAGCCGGAGACCCAGTACTTC
d_call: .; v_call: TRBV29-1; clone_size: .; j_call: TRBJ2-4; cdr3_length: 15; cdr3_aa: CSVEGGEITKNIQYF; cdr3_nt: TGCAGCGTTGAGGGAGGAGAGATTACCAAAAACATTCAGTACTTC
d_call: TRBD1; v_call: TRBV7-2; clone_size: once; j_call: TRBJ2-7; cdr3_length: 15; cdr3_aa: CASSSSGTGDSKQYF; cdr3_nt: TGTGCCAGCAGCTCATCCGGGACAGGGGATTCCAAGCAGTACTTC
d_call: .; v_call: TRBV28; clone_size: .; j_call: TRBJ1-5; cdr3_length: 13; cdr3_aa: CASRGGGNQPQHF; cdr3_nt: TGTGCCAGCAGGGGGGGTGGCAATCAGCCCCAGCATTTT
d_call: .; v_call: TRBV5-8; clone_size: .; j_call: TRBJ2-2; cdr3_length: 14; cdr3_aa: CASSSEPSTGELFF; cdr3_nt: TGTGCCAGCAGCTCGGAGCCGTCCACCGGGGAGCTGTTTTTT
d_call: .; v_call: TRBV5-1; clone_size: .; j_call: TRBJ2-2; cdr3_length: 14; cdr3_aa: CASSLEPFTGELFF; cdr3_nt: TGCGCCAGCAGCTTGGAGCCTTTCACCGGGGAGCTGTTTTTT
d_call: .; v_call: TRBV3-1/TRBV3-2; clone_size: .; j_call: TRBJ2-7; cdr3_length: 14; cdr3_aa: CASSQREQRYEQYF; cdr3_nt: TGTGCCAGCAGCCAGAGGGAACAGAGGTACGAGCAGTACTTC
d_call: TRBD1; v_call: TRBV6-5; clone_size: .; j_call: TRBJ1-5; cdr3_length: 15; cdr3_aa: CASSYSGTAHQPQHF; cdr3_nt: TGTGCCAGCAGTTACTCCGGGACAGCCCATCAGCCCCAGCATTTT
d_call: TRBD1; v_call: TRBV29-1; clone_size: .; j_call: TRBJ1-2; cdr3_length: 11; cdr3_aa: CSVPGGNGYTF; cdr3_nt: TGCAGCGTCCCAGGGGGCAATGGCTACACCTTC
d_call: .; v_call: TRBV19; clone_size: .; j_call: TRBJ1-1; cdr3_length: 13; cdr3_aa: CASSIVEGTEAFF; cdr3_nt: TGTGCCAGTAGTATAGTTGAGGGGACTGAAGCTTTCTTT
d_call: .; v_call: TRBV29-1; clone_size: .; j_call: TRBJ1-5; cdr3_length: 13; cdr3_aa: CSVQFGGNQPQHF; cdr3_nt: TGCAGCGTGCAGTTCGGGGGCAATCAGCCCCAGCATTTT
d_call: TRBD2; v_call: TRBV4-3; clone_size: once; j_call: TRBJ2-1; cdr3_length: 16; cdr3_aa: CASSQVSGRQYNEQFF; cdr3_nt: TGCGCCAGCAGCCAAGTAAGCGGGAGGCAATACAATGAGCAGTTCTTC
d_call: .; v_call: TRBV6-5; clone_size: .; j_call: TRBJ2-7; cdr3_length: 13; cdr3_aa: CASSRPGTREQYF; cdr3_nt: TGTGCCAGCAGTCGCCCCGGGACGAGGGAGCAGTACTTC
d_call: TRBD2; v_call: TRBV10-3; clone_size: few; j_call: TRBJ2-5; cdr3_length: 15; cdr3_aa: CAISEGLAGEETQYF; cdr3_nt: TGTGCCATCAGTGAGGGACTAGCGGGAGAAGAGACCCAGTACTTC
d_call: .; v_call: TRBV30; clone_size: .; j_call: TRBJ1-6; cdr3_length: 12; cdr3_aa: CAWALNSSPLHF; cdr3_nt: TGTGCCTGGGCCCTTAACTCTTCACCCCTCCACTTT
d_call: .; v_call: TRBV4-3; clone_size: medium-sized; j_call: TRBJ1-6; cdr3_length: 16; cdr3_aa: CASSQDGPGHNSPLHF; cdr3_nt: TGCGCCAGCAGCCAAGATGGTCCAGGGCATAATTCACCCCTCCACTTT
d_call: TRBD1; v_call: TRBV29-1; clone_size: .; j_call: TRBJ1-1; cdr3_length: 16; cdr3_aa: CSGRTGTGSASPEAFF; cdr3_nt: TGCAGCGGCAGAACGGGGACAGGGTCTGCTAGCCCCGAAGCTTTCTTT
d_call: TRBD1; v_call: TRBV12-3/TRBV12-4; clone_size: .; j_call: TRBJ1-5; cdr3_length: 13; cdr3_aa: CASRGTGAQPQHF; cdr3_nt: TGTGCCAGCAGAGGGACAGGGGCGCAGCCCCAGCATTTT
d_call: .; v_call: TRBV12-5; clone_size: once; j_call: TRBJ2-1; cdr3_length: 16; cdr3_aa: CASGLPRDWPYNEQFF; cdr3_nt: TGTGCTAGTGGTTTGCCCCGGGACTGGCCCTACAATGAGCAGTTCTTC
d_call: .; v_call: TRBV5-1; clone_size: .; j_call: TRBJ1-1; cdr3_length: 14; cdr3_aa: CASSLGAGNTEAFF; cdr3_nt: TGCGCCAGCAGCTTAGGGGCGGGGAACACTGAAGCTTTCTTT
d_call: TRBD1; v_call: TRBV2; clone_size: .; j_call: TRBJ1-1; cdr3_length: 15; cdr3_aa: CASSERAGGNTEAFF; cdr3_nt: TGTGCCAGCAGTGAGCGGGCAGGGGGGAACACTGAAGCTTTCTTT
d_call: .; v_call: TRBV19; clone_size: .; j_call: TRBJ1-1; cdr3_length: 14; cdr3_aa: CASRLGRVGTEAFF; cdr3_nt: TGTGCCAGTAGGTTGGGGAGGGTGGGGACTGAAGCTTTCTTT
d_call: .; v_call: TRBV30; clone_size: .; j_call: TRBJ1-2; cdr3_length: 12; cdr3_aa: CAWSVPAGGYTF; cdr3_nt: TGTGCCTGGAGTGTACCTGCGGGCGGCTACACCTTC
d_call: TRBD1; v_call: TRBV5-1; clone_size: .; j_call: TRBJ1-3; cdr3_length: 15; cdr3_aa: CASSFSDRAGNTIYF; cdr3_nt: TGCGCCAGCAGCTTTTCCGACAGGGCTGGAAACACCATATATTTT
d_call: TRBD1; v_call: TRBV3-1/TRBV3-2; clone_size: few; j_call: TRBJ1-2; cdr3_length: 13; cdr3_aa: CAAKTGGADGYTF; cdr3_nt: TGTGCCGCTAAGACAGGGGGCGCGGATGGCTACACCTTC
d_call: .; v_call: TRBV29-1; clone_size: once; j_call: TRBJ1-3; cdr3_length: 12; cdr3_aa: CSAVNSGNTIYF; cdr3_nt: TGCAGCGCCGTGAATTCCGGAAACACCATATATTTT
d_call: .; v_call: TRBV11-2; clone_size: .; j_call: TRBJ2-2; cdr3_length: 14; cdr3_aa: CASKLTPPTGELFF; cdr3_nt: TGTGCCAGCAAGTTGACTCCCCCCACCGGGGAGCTGTTTTTT
d_call: TRBD2; v_call: TRBV7-9; clone_size: .; j_call: TRBJ2-1; cdr3_length: 16; cdr3_aa: CASSSRTSGRGNEQFF; cdr3_nt: TGTGCCAGCAGCTCAAGGACTAGCGGGAGGGGAAATGAGCAGTTCTTC
d_call: .; v_call: TRBV19; clone_size: .; j_call: TRBJ1-1; cdr3_length: 15; cdr3_aa: CASSRNRAMNTEAFF; cdr3_nt: TGTGCCAGTAGTAGGAACAGGGCTATGAACACTGAAGCTTTCTTT
d_call: TRBD2; v_call: TRBV9; clone_size: .; j_call: TRBJ2-3; cdr3_length: 16; cdr3_aa: CASSVGRDYYTDTQYF; cdr3_nt: TGTGCCAGCAGCGTAGGCCGGGACTATTACACAGATACGCAGTATTTT
d_call: .; v_call: TRBV9; clone_size: .; j_call: TRBJ1-6; cdr3_length: 16; cdr3_aa: CASSVGVSGYNSPLHF; cdr3_nt: TGTGCCAGCAGCGTCGGGGTCTCGGGTTATAATTCACCCCTCCACTTT
d_call: .; v_call: TRBV6-4; clone_size: .; j_call: TRBJ1-1; cdr3_length: 15; cdr3_aa: CASSALGWGGSEAFF; cdr3_nt: TGTGCCAGCAGTGCTCTGGGCTGGGGGGGCTCTGAAGCTTTCTTT
d_call: .; v_call: TRBV9; clone_size: .; j_call: TRBJ1-2; cdr3_length: 15; cdr3_aa: CASSPRGRDDYGYTF; cdr3_nt: TGTGCCAGCAGCCCTCGGGGGAGGGACGACTATGGCTACACCTTC
d_call: .; v_call: TRBV5-1; clone_size: .; j_call: TRBJ2-2; cdr3_length: 16; cdr3_aa: CASSLDRRSPTGELFF; cdr3_nt: TGCGCCAGCAGCTTGGATAGGCGGAGCCCCACCGGGGAGCTGTTTTTT
d_call: .; v_call: TRBV3-1/TRBV3-2; clone_size: .; j_call: TRBJ1-3; cdr3_length: 14; cdr3_aa: CASSRDGSGNTIYF; cdr3_nt: TGTGCCAGCAGCCGAGACGGCTCTGGAAACACCATATATTTT
d_call: .; v_call: TRBV19; clone_size: .; j_call: TRBJ1-1; cdr3_length: 13; cdr3_aa: CASIGKGYTEAFF; cdr3_nt: TGTGCCAGTATCGGTAAGGGCTATACTGAAGCTTTCTTT
d_call: .; v_call: TRBV5-1; clone_size: .; j_call: TRBJ1-1; cdr3_length: 14; cdr3_aa: CASSLGNLNTEAFF; cdr3_nt: TGCGCCAGCAGCTTGGGTAATTTGAACACTGAAGCTTTCTTT